This T cell receptor (beta chain) was profiled in a study of T cell repertoires in cytomegalovirus infection. Study overall: CMV epitopes used comprised recently identified HLA-C-restricted ones and well-studied HLA-B-restricted ones. An indication of both CMV infection and matching HLA type came from public TCR beta signatures.

Study results and caveats: It was HLA-C-restricted CMV-specific TCR beta clonotypes that dominated the response ex vivo.

A single record per CDR3 protein comes from TCRdb applying MiXCR to the reads. The sample has 110,000 to 150,000 distinct CDR3 sequences, about 31% seen once; the top ten hold 45% to 55%. Germline V gene sequence: CDR1 DFQATT, CDR2 SNEGSKA (reference sequence). The CDR3 spans 16 residues. The ends were cut back, 5 bases at V and 1 base at J, with 21 bases in the middle. A word on this clonotype: The target antigen is unknown.

Material: CD8+ T cells from cultured PBMCs, obtained from culture after CMV antigen stimulation. This chain links TRBV20-1 with TRBJ2-7; maybe TRBD1 (8 bases). The clonotype comes from a human donor in good health (CMV status not recorded). Some clones in this sample may be carry-over from other donors' samples. The CDR3 loop reads CSAEGSGGQESYEQYF. The CDR3 bases are TGCAGTGCTGAGGGCTCGGGGGGACAGGAATCCTACGAGCAGTACTTC.